The following is a T cell receptor (beta chain) sequence with its context. The target antigen is unknown. CDR3 length equals 14 residues. Trimming cost V 5 bases and J 5 bases, with 13 bases left between them. Per the germline V gene, CDR1 is SGHTA and CDR2 is FQGTGA. This sample is drawn from a study of T cell responses to AZD1222 COVID-19 vaccine. Study summary: Second-dose intervals of approximately 4 or approximately 12 weeks were pooled.

Study conclusions and caveats: Donors were chiefly white British, with a greater number of females, and clonal diversity was perhaps underestimated. Regions 160-218 and 743-854 held dominance among vaccine-associated CD4 TCRs, which spanned spike.

Clones were read by immunoSEQ multiplex PCR, and TCRdb kept only the in-frame ones, dropping some. The data contain 150,000 to 180,000 clones, 88% of them singletons. This chain uses TRBV7-3 with TRBJ2-1, with D perhaps matching TRBD1 or TRBD2 (5 bases each). Sequencing used peripheral blood, obtained on day 0 of AZD1222 vaccination. This clonotype was sampled from an adult in good health. In DNA form, the CDR3 reads TGTGCCAGCAGCCACTTCGTGGGGGACAATGAGCAGTTCTTC. Translation gives CASSHFVGDNEQFF.